Sequencing of this T cell receptor (beta chain) was carried out in a study of control samples from healthy donors and cancer patients. TCRdb's copy holds only in-frame clones and misses some; the assay was immunoSEQ multiplex PCR. The sample records about 18,000 clones, 84% being singletons. V lost 3 bases and J lost 3; bases outside the gene matches: 4. This CDR3 has 14 amino acids. Germline CDR1 is SGHTA and CDR2 is FQGNSA. Sequenced sample: PBMCs. The chain carries TRBV7-2 and TRBJ2-7, with TRBD2 matching over 8 bases. The clonotype originates from a woman aged 70-85 years with lung cancer. CDR3 nucleotides: TGTGCCAGCAGCTTGTATCGGGAGGGCTACGAGCAGTACTTC. Its translation is CASSLYREGYEQYF.